This T cell receptor (beta chain) was observed in a study of OX40 agonist ivuxolimab in advanced cancers. The overall study: Patients assigned to dose escalation were diagnosed with hepatocellular carcinoma, melanoma, renal cell or head and neck cancer.

Sequenced by immunoSEQ multiplex PCR; TCRdb stores in-frame clones only, minus some. Of about 30,000 clones in the sample, approximately 90% were seen once. The V gene lost 3 bases and the J gene lost 0 bases, with 9 bases spanning the gap. The CDR3 contains 14 residues. Germline assignment: CDR1 SEHNR and CDR2 FQNEAQ (reference sequence). The chain uses TRBV7-9 and TRBJ2-7; the D is unclear. This material consisted of CD4+ or CD8+ T cells sorted from blood, taken in a trial of the OX40 agonist ivuxolimab. The clonotype comes from an adult with an advanced solid tumor such as melanoma, head and neck, liver or kidney cancer. The CDR3 is CASSFDPHSYEQYF. The CDR3 nucleotides are TGTGCCAGCAGCTTTGACCCGCACTCCTACGAGCAGTACTTC. The variable domain in full, with the rest retrieved from reference TRBV7-9 and TRBJ2-7, is DTGVSQNPRHKITKRGQNVTFRCDPISEHNRLYWYRQTLGQGPEFLTYFQNEAQLEKSRLLSDRFSAERPKGSFSTLEIQRTEQGDSAMYLCASSFDPHSYEQYFGPGTRLTVT.